This T cell receptor beta chain derives from a study of T cells after yellow fever vaccination. A few counts support this clonotype. The V gene's germline CDR1 is LNHDA and CDR2 SQIVND (reference sequence). V was pared by 5 bases and J by 7 bases, with 9 bases of the junction left unmatched. This CDR3 is built from 16 residues. From the 5' RACE reads, TCRdb called clonotypes with MiXCR, one entry per CDR3 protein. The sample lists under 250,000 distinct CDR3 sequences, approximately 3% occurring once. The sequences come from CD4+ T cells sorted from PBMCs, collected 10 days after the yellow fever booster vaccination. The source of this sequence is a man between 18 and 35 years old who received the YFV17D yellow fever vaccine. The J gene is TRBJ1-6, the V gene TRBV19, with 9 bases matching TRBD1. CDR3 sequence (DNA): TGTGCCAGTAGTGGGAGGACAGGGGAAGGCAATTCACCCCTCCACTTT. Protein product: CASSGRTGEGNSPLHF.